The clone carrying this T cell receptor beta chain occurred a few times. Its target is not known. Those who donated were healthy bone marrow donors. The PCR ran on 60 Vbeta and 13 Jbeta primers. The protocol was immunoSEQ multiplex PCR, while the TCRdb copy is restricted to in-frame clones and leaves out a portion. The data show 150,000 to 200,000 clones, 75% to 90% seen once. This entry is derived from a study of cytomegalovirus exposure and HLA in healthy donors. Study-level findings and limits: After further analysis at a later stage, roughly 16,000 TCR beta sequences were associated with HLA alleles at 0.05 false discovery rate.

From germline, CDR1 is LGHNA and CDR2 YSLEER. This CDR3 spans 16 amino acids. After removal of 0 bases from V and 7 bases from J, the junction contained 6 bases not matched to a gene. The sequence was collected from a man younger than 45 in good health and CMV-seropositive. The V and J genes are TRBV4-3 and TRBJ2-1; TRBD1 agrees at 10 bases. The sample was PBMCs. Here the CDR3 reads CASSQEIGQGGNEQFF. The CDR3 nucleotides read TGCGCCAGCAGCCAAGAGATCGGACAGGGGGGGAATGAGCAGTTCTTC.